Described below is a single T cell receptor beta chain sequence and its context. TCRbeta library construction was performed incorporating unique molecular identifiers. TCRdb fed the PCR reads into MiXCR, producing one record per CDR3 protein. In the table there are 200,000 to 300,000 distinct CDR3 sequences, about 11% of which are singletons. This specimen belongs to a study of T-cell reconstitution after alpha-beta-depleted transplantation in children. The CDR3 contains 13 residues. V was pared by 6 bases and J by 7 bases, with 15 bases between. The germline CDR1 and CDR2 sequences are LNHDA and SQIVND (reference sequence).

The sample consisted of PBMCs from the stem cell graft donor, taken from the stem cell graft. The gene calls are TRBV19 and TRBJ1-1; D uncertain. The TCR comes from a human donor who donated a stem cell graft to a child with acute lymphoblastic leukemia. CDR3 amino acids: CASSPSRGSEAFF. For the CDR3, the DNA is TGTGCCAGTAGCCCTTCGCGGGGAAGTGAAGCTTTCTTT.